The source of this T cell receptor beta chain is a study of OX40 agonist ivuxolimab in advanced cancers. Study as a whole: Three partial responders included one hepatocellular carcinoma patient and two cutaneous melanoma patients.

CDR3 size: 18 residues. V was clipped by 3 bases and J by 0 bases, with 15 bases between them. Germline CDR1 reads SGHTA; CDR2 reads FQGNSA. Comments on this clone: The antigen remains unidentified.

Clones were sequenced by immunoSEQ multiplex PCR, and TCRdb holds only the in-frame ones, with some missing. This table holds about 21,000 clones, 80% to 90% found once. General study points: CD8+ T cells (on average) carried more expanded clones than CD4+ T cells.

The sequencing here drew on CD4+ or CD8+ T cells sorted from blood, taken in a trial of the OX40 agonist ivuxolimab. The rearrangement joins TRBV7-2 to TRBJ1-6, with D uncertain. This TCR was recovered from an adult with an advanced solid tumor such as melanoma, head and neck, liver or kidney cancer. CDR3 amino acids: CASSFARVLSSYNSPLHF. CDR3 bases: TGTGCCAGCAGCTTTGCCCGCGTTCTGAGCTCCTATAATTCACCCCTCCACTTT. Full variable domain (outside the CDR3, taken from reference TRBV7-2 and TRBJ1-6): GAGVSQSPSNKVTEKGKDVELRCDPISGHTALYWYRQSLGQGLEFLIYFQGNSAPDKSGLPSDRFSAERTGGSVSTLTIQRTQQEDSAVYLCASSFARVLSSYNSPLHFGNGTRLTVT.